The 18 T cell receptor beta chains below all came from one sample that was sequenced in a study of blood T cell repertoires in COVID-19. Sequencing used immunoSEQ multiplex PCR; TCRdb keeps in-frame clones, though not all of them. Of tens of thousands of clones in the sample, roughly 80% are singletons; the top ten hold approximately 5%. The sequenced sample was peripheral blood. These receptors came from a man aged 45-65 years with active COVID-19.

This clone has a handful of counts. The chain combines TRBV15 with TRBJ2-5, with unresolved D. The germline V gene encodes CDR1 LNHNV and CDR2 YYDKDF (reference sequence). There are 14 residues in the CDR3. Trimming removed 5 bases at V and 0 bases at J, with 10 bases between. The CDR3 loop is CATSGGRNQETQYF. Here the CDR3 DNA reads TGTGCCACCAGCGGCGGAAGGAACCAAGAGACCCAGTACTTC.

In its sample, this clone was seen a few times. The chain links TRBV15 to TRBJ2-7; perhaps TRBD2 as D (5 bases). With 1 base removed from V and 3 bases from J, the gap between germline ends came to 7 bases. Germline-derived CDR1 and CDR2 are LNHNV and YYDKDF (reference sequence). The CDR3 is 13 residues long. The CDR3, as DNA: TGTGCCACCAGCAGAGGTCGGGACTACGAGCAGTACTTC. Protein product: CATSRGRDYEQYF.

This rearrangement joins TRBV6-6 to TRBJ1-5; no clear D. V was trimmed by 9 bases and J by 0 bases, leaving 15 bases between them. Germline CDR1 MNHNY, CDR2 SVGAGI (reference sequence). This CDR3 has 15 residues. The CDR3 DNA reads TGTGCCAGTTATCCAACAGCCTATAGCAATCAGCCCCAGCATTTT. Translation: CASYPTAYSNQPQHF.

The rearrangement links TRBV6-5 to TRBJ2-1, with 8 bases identical to TRBD1. This CDR3 has 15 residues. J lost 6 bases, V lost 6 bases, and 10 bases had no gene match. Germline V gene data show CDR1 as MNHEY and CDR2 as SVGAGI. The CDR3 loop is CASRTPGQATNEQFF. CDR3 DNA sequence: TGTGCCAGCAGAACGCCGGGACAGGCTACCAATGAGCAGTTCTTC.

This clone was detected once. The chain couples TRBV28 to TRBJ2-1; 7 bases agree with TRBD1. Germline V lookup: CDR1 MDHEN, CDR2 SYDVKM. The CDR3 sequence is 13 residues long. V lost 8 bases and J lost 9; bases outside the gene matches: 10. CDR3 residues: CASDTGVGTEQFF. As DNA, the CDR3 is TGTGCCAGCGACACAGGGGTTGGTACTGAGCAGTTCTTC.

This chain links TRBV9 with TRBJ1-5; D remains ambiguous. Trimming cost V 2 bases and J 6 bases, with 15 bases left between them. Germline V lookup: CDR1 SGDLS, CDR2 YYNGEE. The CDR3 covers 15 residues. CDR3 residues: CASSVWGGVGQPQHF. As DNA, the CDR3 is TGTGCCAGCAGCGTGTGGGGAGGTGTAGGTCAGCCCCAGCATTTT.

The rearrangement uses TRBV5-4 and TRBJ1-3; no reliable D call. In germline, CDR1 is SGHNT, CDR2 YYREEE (reference sequence). The CDR3 totals 13 residues. Trimming pared 2 bases from V and 4 bases from J, leaving 7 bases between. The CDR3 nucleotides read TGTGCCAGCAGCTTATTTTCAGGAAACACCATATATTTT. Translation: CASSLFSGNTIYF.

The genes are TRBV11-2 and TRBJ2-5, with D uncertain. Trimming shortened V by 5 bases and J by 6 bases, and 7 bases separated the two germline ends. CDR1 SGHAT and CDR2 FQNNGV come from the germline V gene. This CDR3 contains 11 residues. The CDR3 region is CASSVGQTQYF. The CDR3 DNA reads TGTGCCAGCAGCGTTGGCCAGACCCAGTACTTC. Variable domain in full (rest from reference TRBV11-2 and TRBJ2-5): EAGVAQSPRYKIIEKRQSVAFWCNPISGHATLYWYQQILGQGPKLLIQFQNNGVVDDSQLPKDRFSAERLKGVDSTLKIQPAKLEDSAVYLCASSVGQTQYFGPGTRLLVL.

The CDR3, as DNA: TGTGCCAGCAGCTGGGGGGTCGGAGGGGACGAAAAACTGTTTTTT. It is translated as CASSWGVGGDEKLFF. The chain has TRBV28 and TRBJ1-4, with D tentatively TRBD1 (5 bases). The ends were cut back, 6 bases at V and 8 bases at J, with 19 bases in the middle. The CDR3 has 15 residues. CDR1 is MDHEN, CDR2 SYDVKM, per germline.

V is TRBV9 and J is TRBJ1-5, with 9 bases matching TRBD1. The CDR3 covers 16 residues. Germline V gene sequence: CDR1 SGDLS, CDR2 YYNGEE. V was clipped by 4 bases and J by 0 bases; unmatched bases: 5. Here the CDR3 DNA reads TGTGCCAGCAGCCCAGGGACAGGGCCTAGCAATCAGCCCCAGCATTTT. This translates into CASSPGTGPSNQPQHF.

The chain combines TRBV7-3 with TRBJ2-3, with TRBD2 identical over 7 bases. The V gene end was trimmed by 4 bases and the J gene end by 5 bases; junction bases not matched to a gene: 3. Germline CDR1 reads SGHTA; CDR2 reads FQGTGA. The CDR3 is made up of 13 amino acids. For the CDR3, the DNA is TGTGCCAGCAGCTCCGGGACTAAAGATACGCAGTATTTT. Its translation is CASSSGTKDTQYF.

The CDR3 DNA sequence: TGTGCCAGCTCACCCCAGGGAGGGACTACGAACACTGAAGCTTTCTTT. Its translation: CASSPQGGTTNTEAFF. The chain joins TRBV18 to TRBJ1-1; D perhaps matches TRBD1 (5 bases). The CDR3 length is 16 residues. The V gene's germline CDR1 is KGHSH and CDR2 LQKENI. V lost 3 bases, J lost 1 base, and 15 bases lay in between.

The rearrangement joins TRBV9 to TRBJ2-3; 9 bases match TRBD2. The CDR3 runs 15 residues. J was trimmed by 3 bases and V by 3 bases; bases with no gene match: 5. Germline assignment: CDR1 SGDLS and CDR2 YYNGEE. CDR3 sequence: CASSGVAGATDTQYF. CDR3 nucleotide sequence: TGTGCCAGCAGCGGGGTAGCGGGAGCAACAGATACGCAGTATTTT.

The CDR3 protein is CASSSQGESPAFF. The CDR3 bases are TGTGCCAGCAGTTCGCAGGGCGAGAGTCCCGCTTTCTTT. This chain connects TRBV7-2 to TRBJ1-1; possibly TRBD1 for D (5 bases). Per the germline V gene, CDR1 is SGHTA and CDR2 is FQGNSA. The CDR3 contains 13 residues. V lost 6 bases to trimming and J lost 11 bases, with 19 bases between them.

This clone was seen a few times. The chain couples TRBV4-1 to TRBJ2-3; D call uncertain. Looked up from germline, CDR1 is MGHRA and CDR2 is YSYEKL. Trimming removed 0 bases at V and 6 bases at J, with 25 bases between. CDR3 length equals 19 residues. The DNA for the CDR3 is TGCGCCAGCAGCCAAGATCCCCCCTCCAGCGCCAGTAATAGGGATACGCAGTATTTT. It specifies CASSQDPPSSASNRDTQYF.

This clone was recorded once. The V gene is TRBV6-2 or TRBV6-3, the J gene TRBJ1-5; no clear D gene. V shed 0 bases and J shed 3 bases, with 6 bases lying between them. The germline V gene encodes CDR1 MNHEY and CDR2 SVGEGT. The CDR3 consists of 14 residues. CDR3 DNA sequence: TGTGCCAGCAGTTACTCCCCCATCAATCAGCCCCAGCATTTT. This codes for CASSYSPINQPQHF.

The chain recombines TRBV5-4 with TRBJ2-5, with TRBD1 identical over 7 bases. With V trimmed by 0 bases and J by 4 bases, 3 bases remained unmatched. Germline CDR1 reads SGHNT; CDR2 reads YYREEE (reference sequence). This CDR3 comprises 14 residues. CDR3 bases: TGTGCCAGCAGCTTGGAGGCAGGGGGAGAGACCCAGTACTTC. It translates to CASSLEAGGETQYF.

The rearrangement links TRBV6-6 to TRBJ1-3, with D possibly TRBD1 on 5 matching bases. Per germline, CDR1 MNHNY and CDR2 SVGAGI (reference sequence). The V and J ends lost 2 bases and 4 bases respectively, with 6 bases between them. CDR3 length equals 13 residues. The CDR3 DNA reads as TGTGCCAGCAGTTACCCAGGGGGAAACACCATATATTTT. It codes for CASSYPGGNTIYF.